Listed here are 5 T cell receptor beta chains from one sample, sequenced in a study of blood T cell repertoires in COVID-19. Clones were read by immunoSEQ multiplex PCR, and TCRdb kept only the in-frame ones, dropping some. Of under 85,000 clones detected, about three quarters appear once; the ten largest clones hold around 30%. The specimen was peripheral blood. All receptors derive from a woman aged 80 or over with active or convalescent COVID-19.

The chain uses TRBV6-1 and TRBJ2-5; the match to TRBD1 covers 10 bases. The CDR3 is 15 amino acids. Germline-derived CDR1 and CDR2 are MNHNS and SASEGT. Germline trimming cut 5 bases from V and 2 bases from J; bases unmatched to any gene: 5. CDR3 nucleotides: TGTGCCAGCAGTTGGCCGGGACAGGGGCAAGAGACCCAGTACTTC. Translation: CASSWPGQGQETQYF.

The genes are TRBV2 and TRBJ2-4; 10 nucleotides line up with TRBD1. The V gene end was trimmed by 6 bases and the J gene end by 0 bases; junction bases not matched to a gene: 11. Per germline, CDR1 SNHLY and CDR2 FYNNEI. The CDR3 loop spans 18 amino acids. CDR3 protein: CASSPGQGLTLAKNIQYF. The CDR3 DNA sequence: TGTGCCAGCAGCCCGGGACAGGGGCTTACATTAGCCAAAAACATTCAGTACTTC.

For the CDR3, the DNA is TGTGCCAGTAAAATGGGCTACACTGAAGCTTTCTTT. Its translation: CASKMGYTEAFF. The chain is built from TRBV19 and TRBJ1-1, with no clear D. This CDR3 spans 12 amino acids. Trimming shortened V by 7 bases and J by 3 bases, and 9 bases separated the two germline ends. Per germline, CDR1 LNHDA and CDR2 SQIVND (reference sequence).

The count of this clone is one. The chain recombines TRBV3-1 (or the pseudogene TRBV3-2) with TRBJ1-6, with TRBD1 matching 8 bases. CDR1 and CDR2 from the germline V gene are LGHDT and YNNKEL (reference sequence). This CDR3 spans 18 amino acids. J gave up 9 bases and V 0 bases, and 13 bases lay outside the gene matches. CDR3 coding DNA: TGTGCCAGCAGCCAAGACAGGGGGCGGGTATATAATAGTTCACCCCTCCACTTT. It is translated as CASSQDRGRVYNSSPLHF.

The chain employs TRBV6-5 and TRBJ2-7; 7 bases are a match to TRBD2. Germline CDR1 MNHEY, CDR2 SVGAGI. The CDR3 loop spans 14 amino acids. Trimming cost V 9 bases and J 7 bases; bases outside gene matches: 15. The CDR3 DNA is TGTGCCAGTAGTAGATCCCGGGACTACGGGGAGCAGTACTTC. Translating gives CASSRSRDYGEQYF.